The rows below give T cell receptor beta chains drawn from one sample of a study of cytomegalovirus exposure and HLA in healthy donors. Here immunoSEQ multiplex PCR was the method, and the copy in TCRdb shows in-frame clones only, minus some. The sample lists 100,000 to 150,000 clones; roughly 80% were seen once. Sequenced material: PBMCs. All receptors derive from a man in his forties in good health and CMV-seronegative. CDR3s include the opening cysteine and the closing phenylalanine or tryptophan. Each record gives: CDR3 protein, CDR3 DNA, clone size, V gene, D gene, CDR3 length, J gene. A D gene is named only where the DNA matches it firmly. Some rows have no size entry. The others give once, few or many, or a class for an expanded clone.

CDR3 protein: CASSLAGTGIVTYEQYF
CDR3 DNA: TGTGCCAGCAGCTTAGCGGGGACAGGGATCGTCACCTACGAGCAGTACTTC
clone size: .
V gene: TRBV7-2
D gene: TRBD1
CDR3 length: 17
J gene: TRBJ2-7

CDR3 protein: CASSTTGTRYQETQYF
CDR3 DNA: TGTGCCAGCAGCACCACCGGGACTAGGTACCAAGAGACCCAGTACTTC
clone size: few
V gene: TRBV9
D gene: TRBD2
CDR3 length: 16
J gene: TRBJ2-5

CDR3 protein: CASTHPGTSGDTQYF
CDR3 DNA: TGTGCCAGCACCCACCCGGGAACTAGCGGAGATACGCAGTATTTT
clone size: .
V gene: TRBV6-6
D gene: TRBD2
CDR3 length: 15
J gene: TRBJ2-3

CDR3 protein: CASSQVRTGGGEQYF
CDR3 DNA: TGTGCCAGCAGCCAAGTCCGGACAGGGGGCGGCGAGCAGTACTTC
clone size: .
V gene: TRBV4-2
D gene: TRBD1
CDR3 length: 15
J gene: TRBJ2-7

CDR3 protein: CSVERLAGQGETQYF
CDR3 DNA: TGCAGCGTTGAAAGACTGGCAGGGCAGGGAGAGACCCAGTACTTC
clone size: .
V gene: TRBV29-1
D gene: .
CDR3 length: 15
J gene: TRBJ2-5

CDR3 protein: CASSLGLTSGRQETQYF
CDR3 DNA: TGTGCTAGCAGCTTGGGCTTGACTAGCGGGAGGCAAGAGACCCAGTACTTC
clone size: .
V gene: TRBV7-7
D gene: TRBD2
CDR3 length: 17
J gene: TRBJ2-5

CDR3 protein: CASSLAQGHSPLHF
CDR3 DNA: TGTGCCAGCAGCTTAGCACAGGGGCATTCACCCCTCCACTTT
clone size: .
V gene: TRBV11-1
D gene: TRBD1
CDR3 length: 14
J gene: TRBJ1-6

CDR3 protein: CASLERNTEAFF
CDR3 DNA: TGTGCCAGCCTCGAGAGAAACACTGAAGCTTTCTTT
clone size: .
V gene: TRBV28
D gene: .
CDR3 length: 12
J gene: TRBJ1-1

CDR3 protein: CASSAQATGNTIYF
CDR3 DNA: TGTGCCAGCAGCGCGCAGGCAACTGGAAACACCATATATTTT
clone size: .
V gene: TRBV7-2
D gene: .
CDR3 length: 14
J gene: TRBJ1-3

CDR3 protein: CASSLSGFTYEQYF
CDR3 DNA: TGCGCCAGCAGCTTGTCAGGGTTTACCTACGAGCAGTACTTC
clone size: .
V gene: TRBV5-1
D gene: .
CDR3 length: 14
J gene: TRBJ2-7

CDR3 protein: CASMSGTATYEQYF
CDR3 DNA: TGTGCCAGCATGTCCGGGACTGCTACCTACGAGCAGTACTTC
clone size: medium-sized
V gene: TRBV25-1
D gene: .
CDR3 length: 14
J gene: TRBJ2-7

CDR3 protein: CAGRRGGVYEQYF
CDR3 DNA: TGTGCCGGGCGCCGCGGGGGGGTTTACGAGCAGTACTTC
clone size: .
V gene: TRBV6-1
D gene: TRBD2
CDR3 length: 13
J gene: TRBJ2-7

CDR3 protein: CASSFPGQTQYF
CDR3 DNA: TGTGCCAGCAGTTTTCCTGGGCAGACCCAGTACTTC
clone size: .
V gene: TRBV27
D gene: .
CDR3 length: 12
J gene: TRBJ2-5

CDR3 protein: CASSLTGQLTPNSNQPQHF
CDR3 DNA: TGTGCCAGCAGCCTAACGGGACAGCTCACCCCGAATTCTAATCAGCCCCAGCATTTT
clone size: .
V gene: TRBV5-5
D gene: TRBD1
CDR3 length: 19
J gene: TRBJ1-5

CDR3 protein: CATTPLDSNYGYTF
CDR3 DNA: TGTGCCACCACGCCCTTAGACAGTAACTATGGCTACACCTTC
clone size: .
V gene: TRBV7-2
D gene: .
CDR3 length: 14
J gene: TRBJ1-2

CDR3 protein: CASSRRGYQETQYF
CDR3 DNA: TGTGCCAGTAGTAGACGGGGGTACCAAGAGACCCAGTACTTC
clone size: .
V gene: TRBV19
D gene: .
CDR3 length: 14
J gene: TRBJ2-5

CDR3 protein: CASSKTSTDTQYF
CDR3 DNA: TGTGCCAGCAGCAAGACTAGCACAGATACGCAGTATTTT
clone size: .
V gene: TRBV5-4
D gene: .
CDR3 length: 13
J gene: TRBJ2-3

CDR3 protein: CASSLQGDNQPQHF
CDR3 DNA: TGTGCCAGCAGCCTACAGGGGGACAATCAGCCCCAGCATTTT
clone size: once
V gene: TRBV27
D gene: TRBD1
CDR3 length: 14
J gene: TRBJ1-5

CDR3 protein: CASSVEGQSYGYTF
CDR3 DNA: TGTGCCAGCAGCGTAGAGGGACAGAGCTATGGCTACACCTTC
clone size: .
V gene: TRBV9
D gene: TRBD1
CDR3 length: 14
J gene: TRBJ1-2

CDR3 protein: CASSQDPPSGNQETQYF
CDR3 DNA: TGCGCCAGCAGCCAAGATCCGCCTAGCGGAAACCAAGAGACCCAGTACTTC
clone size: .
V gene: TRBV4-3
D gene: TRBD2
CDR3 length: 17
J gene: TRBJ2-5

CDR3 protein: CASSSGPYNEQFF
CDR3 DNA: TGTGCCAGCAGCTCTGGCCCGTACAATGAGCAGTTCTTC
clone size: .
V gene: TRBV5-6
D gene: .
CDR3 length: 13
J gene: TRBJ2-1

CDR3 protein: CASSSSQGFTEAFF
CDR3 DNA: TGTGCCAGCAGCTCCTCACAGGGTTTCACTGAAGCTTTCTTT
clone size: .
V gene: TRBV14
D gene: .
CDR3 length: 14
J gene: TRBJ1-1

CDR3 protein: CASSTNRGVREQYF
CDR3 DNA: TGTGCCAGCAGTACCAACAGGGGGGTGAGGGAGCAGTACTTC
clone size: .
V gene: TRBV25-1
D gene: TRBD1
CDR3 length: 14
J gene: TRBJ2-7

CDR3 protein: CASSDLGEGPTDTQYF
CDR3 DNA: TGTGCCAGCAGTGATTTGGGGGAGGGGCCCACAGATACGCAGTATTTT
clone size: few
V gene: TRBV25-1
D gene: TRBD2
CDR3 length: 16
J gene: TRBJ2-3

CDR3 protein: CASSMNTEAFF
CDR3 DNA: TGTGCCAGCAGCATGAACACTGAAGCTTTCTTT
clone size: .
V gene: TRBV2
D gene: .
CDR3 length: 11
J gene: TRBJ1-1

CDR3 protein: CASSIRTSGNEQFF
CDR3 DNA: TGTGCCAGTAGTATAAGGACTAGCGGGAATGAGCAGTTCTTC
clone size: .
V gene: TRBV19
D gene: TRBD2
CDR3 length: 14
J gene: TRBJ2-1

CDR3 protein: CASSKTAPNQPQHF
CDR3 DNA: TGTGCCAGCAGTAAAACAGCTCCCAATCAGCCCCAGCATTTT
clone size: once
V gene: TRBV6-1
D gene: .
CDR3 length: 14
J gene: TRBJ1-5

CDR3 protein: CASGEQGAAGGLEQYF
CDR3 DNA: TGTGCCAGCGGTGAACAGGGGGCGGCCGGGGGATTAGAGCAGTACTTC
clone size: .
V gene: TRBV6-1
D gene: TRBD1
CDR3 length: 16
J gene: TRBJ2-7

CDR3 protein: CASSLPPLASGRGVQYF
CDR3 DNA: TGTGCCAGCAGCTTACCTCCTCTCGCTAGCGGGAGGGGTGTGCAGTACTTC
clone size: few
V gene: TRBV11-2
D gene: TRBD2
CDR3 length: 17
J gene: TRBJ2-7

CDR3 protein: CASSTHWTGGDRTDGYTF
CDR3 DNA: TGTGCCAGCAGTACCCACTGGACAGGGGGCGATCGAACCGATGGCTACACCTTC
clone size: .
V gene: TRBV27
D gene: TRBD1
CDR3 length: 18
J gene: TRBJ1-2

CDR3 protein: CAWSVQMNTEAFF
CDR3 DNA: TGTGCCTGGAGTGTACAGATGAACACTGAAGCTTTCTTT
clone size: few
V gene: TRBV30
D gene: .
CDR3 length: 13
J gene: TRBJ1-1

CDR3 protein: CARLGEGGEQYF
CDR3 DNA: TGTGCCCGACTCGGCGAGGGGGGGGAGCAGTACTTC
clone size: once
V gene: TRBV30
D gene: .
CDR3 length: 12
J gene: TRBJ2-5

CDR3 protein: CATHLDEKLFF
CDR3 DNA: TGTGCGACACACCTCGATGAAAAACTGTTTTTT
clone size: .
V gene: TRBV6-6
D gene: .
CDR3 length: 11
J gene: TRBJ1-4

CDR3 protein: CASSPSAHWGADTQYF
CDR3 DNA: TGTGCCAGCTCACCAAGCGCTCATTGGGGGGCAGATACGCAGTATTTT
clone size: .
V gene: TRBV18
D gene: .
CDR3 length: 16
J gene: TRBJ2-3

CDR3 protein: CASSKGTSGLRYEQYF
CDR3 DNA: TGTGCCAGCAGCAAGGGGACTAGCGGACTCCGGTACGAGCAGTACTTC
clone size: few
V gene: TRBV21-1
D gene: .
CDR3 length: 16
J gene: TRBJ2-7

CDR3 protein: CASSQDPGGERGNTQYF
CDR3 DNA: TGTGCCAGCAGCCAAGATCCAGGAGGGGAGCGCGGCAATACGCAGTATTTT
clone size: few
V gene: TRBV4-2
D gene: .
CDR3 length: 17
J gene: TRBJ2-3

CDR3 protein: CASSLDPPSAQYF
CDR3 DNA: TGTGCCAGCAGTCTCGATCCTCCCTCAGCGCAGTACTTC
clone size: .
V gene: TRBV27
D gene: .
CDR3 length: 13
J gene: TRBJ2-5

CDR3 protein: CASSPTTAAGQVGQFF
CDR3 DNA: TGTGCCAGCAGCCCTACGACTGCGGCGGGACAGGTAGGGCAGTTCTTC
clone size: .
V gene: TRBV7-2
D gene: TRBD1
CDR3 length: 16
J gene: TRBJ2-1

CDR3 protein: CASGGVGGVNQPQHF
CDR3 DNA: TGTGCCAGCGGTGGGGTAGGGGGTGTCAATCAGCCCCAGCATTTT
clone size: .
V gene: TRBV28
D gene: .
CDR3 length: 15
J gene: TRBJ1-5

CDR3 protein: CASSQRAREIAEAFF
CDR3 DNA: TGTGCCAGCAGCCAACGCGCGAGGGAGATCGCTGAAGCTTTCTTT
clone size: .
V gene: TRBV7-9
D gene: .
CDR3 length: 15
J gene: TRBJ1-1

CDR3 protein: CASSVAGSYNEQFF
CDR3 DNA: TGTGCCAGCAGCGTAGCGGGATCCTACAATGAGCAGTTCTTC
clone size: .
V gene: TRBV9
D gene: .
CDR3 length: 14
J gene: TRBJ2-1

CDR3 protein: CASSLAAGGVTEAFF
CDR3 DNA: TGTGCCAGCAGCTTGGCCGCAGGGGGCGTCACTGAAGCTTTCTTT
clone size: .
V gene: TRBV5-8
D gene: TRBD1
CDR3 length: 15
J gene: TRBJ1-1

CDR3 protein: CASSLGLAALGETQYF
CDR3 DNA: TGTGCCAGTAGTTTGGGGCTAGCGGCCCTAGGGGAGACCCAGTACTTC
clone size: .
V gene: TRBV19
D gene: TRBD2
CDR3 length: 16
J gene: TRBJ2-5

CDR3 protein: CASSLEGPGYEQYF
CDR3 DNA: TGTGCCAGCAGCTTGGAGGGCCCCGGCTACGAGCAGTACTTC
clone size: .
V gene: TRBV11-2
D gene: .
CDR3 length: 14
J gene: TRBJ2-7

CDR3 protein: CATSRDPGQRITYEQYF
CDR3 DNA: TGTGCCACCAGCAGAGATCCGGGACAGAGGATAACCTACGAGCAGTACTTC
clone size: few
V gene: TRBV15
D gene: TRBD1
CDR3 length: 17
J gene: TRBJ2-7

CDR3 protein: CASSKAPGTRRGLDTEAFF
CDR3 DNA: TGTGCCAGCAGCAAAGCGCCTGGGACTAGGAGGGGGTTGGACACTGAAGCTTTCTTT
clone size: .
V gene: TRBV21-1
D gene: .
CDR3 length: 19
J gene: TRBJ1-1

CDR3 protein: CASSIEKDRRVEAFF
CDR3 DNA: TGTGCCAGTAGTATAGAGAAGGACAGAAGAGTTGAAGCTTTCTTT
clone size: .
V gene: TRBV19
D gene: .
CDR3 length: 15
J gene: TRBJ1-1

CDR3 protein: CASSLLSDSYGYTF
CDR3 DNA: TGTGCCAGCAGTTTACTGTCGGACAGCTATGGCTACACCTTC
clone size: few
V gene: TRBV27
D gene: .
CDR3 length: 14
J gene: TRBJ1-2

CDR3 protein: CASSPGQGAYGYTF
CDR3 DNA: TGTGCCAGCAGCCCGGGACAGGGGGCCTATGGCTACACCTTC
clone size: .
V gene: TRBV7-6
D gene: TRBD1
CDR3 length: 14
J gene: TRBJ1-2

CDR3 protein: CASVGQGGGGYTF
CDR3 DNA: TGTGCCAGTGTCGGACAGGGCGGCGGTGGCTACACCTTC
clone size: .
V gene: TRBV2
D gene: TRBD1
CDR3 length: 13
J gene: TRBJ1-2

CDR3 protein: CASSDQRLVPRGEQFF
CDR3 DNA: TGTGCCAGCAGTGATCAACGTCTAGTCCCCAGAGGTGAGCAGTTCTTC
clone size: .
V gene: TRBV25-1
D gene: .
CDR3 length: 16
J gene: TRBJ2-1

CDR3 protein: CASRMTGGGISGANVLTF
CDR3 DNA: TGTGCCAGCAGGATGACAGGGGGGGGAATCTCTGGGGCCAACGTCCTGACTTTC
clone size: once
V gene: TRBV5-8
D gene: TRBD1
CDR3 length: 18
J gene: TRBJ2-6

CDR3 protein: CASSIGRDQPQHF
CDR3 DNA: TGTGCCAGTAGTATCGGCAGGGATCAGCCCCAGCATTTT
clone size: once
V gene: TRBV19
D gene: .
CDR3 length: 13
J gene: TRBJ1-5

CDR3 protein: CASSSLEAQETQYF
CDR3 DNA: TGTGCCAGCAGCTCCCTAGAGGCGCAAGAGACCCAGTACTTC
clone size: .
V gene: TRBV7-6
D gene: .
CDR3 length: 14
J gene: TRBJ2-5